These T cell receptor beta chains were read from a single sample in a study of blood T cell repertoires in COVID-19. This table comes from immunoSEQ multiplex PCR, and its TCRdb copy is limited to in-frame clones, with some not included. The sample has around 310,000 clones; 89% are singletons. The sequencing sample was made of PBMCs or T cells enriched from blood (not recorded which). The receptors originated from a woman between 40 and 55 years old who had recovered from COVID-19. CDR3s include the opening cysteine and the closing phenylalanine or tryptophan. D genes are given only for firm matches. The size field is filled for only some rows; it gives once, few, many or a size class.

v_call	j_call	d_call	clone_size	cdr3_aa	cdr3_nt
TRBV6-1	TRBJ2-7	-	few	CASSDMTAYEQYF	TGTGCCAGCAGTGACATGACAGCCTACGAGCAGTACTTC
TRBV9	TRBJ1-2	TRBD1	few	CASSVESGGATALSGYTF	TGTGCCAGCAGCGTAGAGTCAGGGGGCGCTACGGCCTTGAGTGGCTACACCTTC
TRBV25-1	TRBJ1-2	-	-	CASNQGGGTYGYTF	TGTGCCAGCAACCAGGGAGGCGGGACCTATGGCTACACCTTC
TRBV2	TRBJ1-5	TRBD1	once	CASSGTGFVIQPQHF	TGTGCCAGCAGTGGGACAGGGTTCGTAATTCAGCCCCAGCATTTT
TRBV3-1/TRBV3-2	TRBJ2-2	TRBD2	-	CASSPPSGAPSNTGELFF	TGTGCCAGCAGTCCCCCTAGCGGGGCGCCTTCGAACACCGGGGAGCTGTTTTTT
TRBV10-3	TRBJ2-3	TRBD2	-	CAISPSGGPTDTQYF	TGTGCCATCAGTCCTAGCGGGGGGCCCACAGATACGCAGTATTTT
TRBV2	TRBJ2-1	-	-	CASSQRGSSYNEQFF	TGTGCCAGCAGCCAAAGGGGAAGCTCCTACAATGAGCAGTTCTTC
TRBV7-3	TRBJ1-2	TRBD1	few	CASSPSRGRGYTF	TGTGCCAGCAGCCCTAGCAGGGGGCGAGGCTACACCTTC
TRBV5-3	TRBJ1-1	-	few	CARSNRGYRNTEAFF	TGTGCCAGAAGTAATAGGGGGTATCGGAACACTGAAGCTTTCTTT
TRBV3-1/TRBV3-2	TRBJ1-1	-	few	CASSPSRRPYEAFF	TGTGCCAGCAGCCCCTCCCGGCGGCCCTATGAAGCTTTCTTT
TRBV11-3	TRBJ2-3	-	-	CASSLRTSSSTDTQYF	TGTGCCAGCAGCTTAAGAACTAGTTCTAGCACAGATACGCAGTATTTT
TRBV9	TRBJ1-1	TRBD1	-	CASSGGPTGGTEAFF	TGTGCCAGCAGCGGTGGCCCGACAGGGGGCACTGAAGCTTTCTTT
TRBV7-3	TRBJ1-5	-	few	CASSLGRDQPQHF	TGTGCCAGCAGCTTAGGCAGGGATCAGCCCCAGCATTTT
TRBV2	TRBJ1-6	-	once	CASFQGWNSPLHF	TGTGCCAGCTTCCAGGGCTGGAATTCACCCCTCCACTTT
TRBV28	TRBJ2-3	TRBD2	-	CASRPGLAGDRTDTQYF	TGTGCCAGCAGACCGGGACTAGCGGGGGATCGCACAGATACGCAGTATTTT
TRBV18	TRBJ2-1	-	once	CASSPRGLLADEQFF	TGTGCCAGCTCACCTAGGGGTCTACTAGCAGATGAGCAGTTCTTC
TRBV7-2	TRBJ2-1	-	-	CASSLTGFPGDEQFF	TGTGCCAGCAGCTTAACGGGGTTCCCTGGCGATGAGCAGTTCTTC
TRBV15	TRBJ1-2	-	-	CATSREAQNYGYTF	TGTGCCACCAGCAGAGAGGCCCAGAACTATGGCTACACCTTC
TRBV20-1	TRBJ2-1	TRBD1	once	CSASDRAEQFF	TGCAGTGCTTCGGACAGGGCTGAGCAGTTCTTC
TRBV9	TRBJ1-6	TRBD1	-	CASSAGTGRHNSPLHF	TGTGCCAGCAGCGCCGGGACAGGCCGGCATAATTCACCCCTCCACTTT
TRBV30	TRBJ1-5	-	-	CAWTGQGGNQPQHF	TGTGCCTGGACTGGGCAGGGCGGCAATCAGCCCCAGCATTTT
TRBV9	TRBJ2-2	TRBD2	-	CASSVSGLAGGLTGELFF	TGTGCCAGCAGCGTGTCGGGACTAGCGGGGGGGCTGACCGGGGAGCTGTTTTTT
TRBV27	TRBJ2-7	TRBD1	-	CASSRGQNYEQYF	TGTGCCAGCAGTCGGGGACAGAACTACGAGCAGTACTTC
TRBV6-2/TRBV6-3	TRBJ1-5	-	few	CASSYSSYRMPNQPQHF	TGTGCCAGCAGTTACTCCTCTTACAGGATGCCAAATCAGCCCCAGCATTTT
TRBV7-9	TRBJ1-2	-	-	CASSLSEEGYTF	TGTGCCAGCAGCTTGTCTGAGGAGGGCTACACCTTC
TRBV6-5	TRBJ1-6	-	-	CASRRPGNSPLHF	TGTGCCAGCAGACGACCGGGAAATTCACCCCTCCACTTT
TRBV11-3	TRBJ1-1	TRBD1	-	CASSWTGGYTEAFF	TGTGCCAGCAGCTGGACAGGGGGGTACACTGAAGCTTTCTTT
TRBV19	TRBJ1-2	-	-	CASSIVGTGVYYGYTF	TGTGCCAGTAGTATAGTCGGGACGGGAGTATACTATGGCTACACCTTC
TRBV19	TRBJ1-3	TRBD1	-	CATQQGSGNTIYF	TGTGCCACTCAACAGGGGTCGGGAAACACCATATATTTT
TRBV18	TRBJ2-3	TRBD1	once	CASSFTGDRWGDTQYF	TGTGCCAGCTCCTTCACCGGGGACAGATGGGGAGATACGCAGTATTTT
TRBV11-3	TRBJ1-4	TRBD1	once	CASSANLRGQANEKLFF	TGTGCCAGCAGCGCGAATCTCAGGGGACAGGCTAATGAAAAACTGTTTTTT
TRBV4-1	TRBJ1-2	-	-	CASSPGLQFNYGYTF	TGCGCCAGCAGCCCAGGGCTACAGTTTAACTATGGCTACACCTTC
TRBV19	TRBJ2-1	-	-	CASSIGLSYGEQFF	TGTGCCAGTAGTATAGGCTTGTCCTACGGTGAGCAGTTCTTC
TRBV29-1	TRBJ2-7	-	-	CSVVERSSYEQYF	TGCAGCGTTGTTGAACGGAGCTCCTACGAGCAGTACTTC
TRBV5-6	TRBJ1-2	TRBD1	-	CASSSLDRGYGYTF	TGTGCCAGCAGCTCCTTGGACAGGGGCTATGGCTACACCTTC
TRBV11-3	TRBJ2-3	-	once	CASSLARVGTDTQYF	TGTGCCAGCAGCTTAGCCAGGGTCGGCACAGATACGCAGTATTTT
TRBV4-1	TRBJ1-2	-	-	CASSTLPREGNFYGYTF	TGCGCCAGCAGCACTCTCCCTAGAGAGGGAAATTTTTATGGCTACACCTTC
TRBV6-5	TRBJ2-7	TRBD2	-	CASRAGGLVPYEQYF	TGTGCCAGCAGAGCCGGGGGGTTGGTCCCCTACGAGCAGTACTTC
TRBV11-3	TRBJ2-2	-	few	CASNQQGDTGELFF	TGTGCCAGCAACCAACAAGGGGACACCGGGGAGCTGTTTTTT
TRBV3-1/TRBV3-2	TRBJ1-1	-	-	CASSPTGRNTEAFF	TGTGCCAGCAGCCCCACTGGGAGGAACACTGAAGCTTTCTTT
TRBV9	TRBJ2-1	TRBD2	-	CASSVDLAGGGEQFF	TGTGCCAGCAGCGTTGATCTAGCGGGAGGCGGTGAGCAGTTCTTC
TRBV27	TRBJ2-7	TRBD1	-	CASSFGQGGYEQYF	TGTGCCAGCAGTTTTGGACAGGGGGGCTACGAGCAGTACTTC
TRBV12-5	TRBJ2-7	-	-	CASANSAYEQYF	TGTGCTAGTGCCAACTCTGCCTACGAGCAGTACTTC
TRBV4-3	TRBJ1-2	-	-	CASSQDLSQYPNYGYTF	TGCGCCAGCAGCCAAGATTTATCGCAGTACCCTAACTATGGCTACACCTTC
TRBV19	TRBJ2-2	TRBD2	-	CASSLAGGTGELFF	TGTGCCAGTAGTCTAGCGGGGGGGACCGGGGAGCTGTTTTTT
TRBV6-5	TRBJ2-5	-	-	CASRRQGGETQYF	TGTGCCAGCAGACGACAGGGAGGAGAGACCCAGTACTTC
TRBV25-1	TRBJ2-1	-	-	CASSSLRGVSYNEQFF	TGTGCCAGCAGTTCCCTCAGGGGGGTGTCCTACAATGAGCAGTTCTTC
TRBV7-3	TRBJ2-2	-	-	CASSRIPGVTSGELFF	TGTGCCAGCAGCCGAATCCCCGGGGTGACCTCGGGGGAGCTGTTTTTT
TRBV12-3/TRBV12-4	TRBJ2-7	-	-	CASSFTDTYEQYF	TGTGCCAGCAGCTTTACAGATACCTACGAGCAGTACTTC
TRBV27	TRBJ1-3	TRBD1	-	CASSLTGAVGNTIYF	TGTGCCAGCAGTTTAACAGGGGCGGTTGGCAACACCATATATTTT
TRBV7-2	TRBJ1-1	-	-	CASSLRQFKNTEAFF	TGTGCCAGCAGCTTAAGACAGTTTAAGAACACTGAAGCTTTCTTT